This T cell receptor (beta chain) was profiled in a study of cytomegalovirus exposure and HLA in healthy donors. These donors counted as nominally healthy when sampled, but unrecorded immune exposures were likely. PCR primers comprised 60 Vbeta and 13 Jbeta primers. Libraries were prepared by immunoSEQ multiplex PCR; TCRdb keeps only in-frame clonotypes and omits some of them. The specimen's table records 200,000 to 250,000 clones. V gave up 7 bases and J gave up 2 bases; unmatched junction bases: 5. Germline V gene lookup returns CDR1 MNHEY and CDR2 SVGAGI. The CDR3 has 14 amino acids. The chain is built from TRBV6-5 and TRBJ1-2, with TRBD1 matching 9 bases. The TCR comes from a girl aged 2-15 years in good health and CMV-seropositive. Sequenced input: PBMCs. In DNA form, the CDR3 reads TGTGCCAGCAACCCTGGGACAGGGAACTATGGCTACACCTTC. Residues: CASNPGTGNYGYTF.